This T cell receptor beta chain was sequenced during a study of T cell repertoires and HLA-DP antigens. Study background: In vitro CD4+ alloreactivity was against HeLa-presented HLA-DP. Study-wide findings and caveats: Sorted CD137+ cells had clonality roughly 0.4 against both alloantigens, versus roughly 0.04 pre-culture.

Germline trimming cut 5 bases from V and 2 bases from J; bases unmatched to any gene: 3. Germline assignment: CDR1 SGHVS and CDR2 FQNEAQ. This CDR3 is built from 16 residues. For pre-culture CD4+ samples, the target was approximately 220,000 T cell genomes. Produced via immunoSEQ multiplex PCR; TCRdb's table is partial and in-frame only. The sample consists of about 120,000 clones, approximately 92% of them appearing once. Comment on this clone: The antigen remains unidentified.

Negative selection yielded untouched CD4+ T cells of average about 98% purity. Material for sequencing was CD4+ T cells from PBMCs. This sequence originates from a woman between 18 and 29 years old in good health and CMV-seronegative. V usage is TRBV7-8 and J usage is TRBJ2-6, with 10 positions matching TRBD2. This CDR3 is CASSKAGGPGANVLTF. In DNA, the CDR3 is TGTGCCAGCAGCAAAGCGGGGGGGCCTGGGGCCAACGTCCTGACTTTC.